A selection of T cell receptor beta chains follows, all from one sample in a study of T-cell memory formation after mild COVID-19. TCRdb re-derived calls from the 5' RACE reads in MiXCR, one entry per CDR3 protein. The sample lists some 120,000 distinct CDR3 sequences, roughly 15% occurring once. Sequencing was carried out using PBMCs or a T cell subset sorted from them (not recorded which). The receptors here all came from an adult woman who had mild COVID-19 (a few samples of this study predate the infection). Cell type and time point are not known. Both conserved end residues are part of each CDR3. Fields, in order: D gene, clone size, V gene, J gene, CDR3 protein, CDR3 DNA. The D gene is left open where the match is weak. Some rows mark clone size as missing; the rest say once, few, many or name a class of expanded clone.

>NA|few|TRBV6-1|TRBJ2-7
CASSEEVGSSYEQYF
TGTGCCAGCAGTGAAGAAGTGGGGAGCTCCTACGAGCAGTACTTC
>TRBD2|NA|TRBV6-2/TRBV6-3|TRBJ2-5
CASSYLTSGKETQYF
TGTGCCAGCAGTTACTTGACTAGCGGAAAAGAGACCCAGTACTTC
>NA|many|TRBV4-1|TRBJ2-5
CASSQAPGRGQETQYF
TGCGCCAGCAGCCAAGCACCGGGACGAGGGCAGGAGACCCAGTACTTC
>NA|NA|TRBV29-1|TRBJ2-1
CSVEGHGDEQFF
TGCAGCGTTGAGGGGCATGGGGATGAGCAGTTCTTC
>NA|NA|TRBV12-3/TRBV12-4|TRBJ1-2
CASSFEGVRGYTF
TGTGCCAGCAGTTTCGAGGGAGTCCGCGGCTACACCTTC
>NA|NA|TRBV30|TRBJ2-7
CAWSLGGELYF
TGTGCCTGGAGTTTAGGCGGGGAGCTGTACTTC
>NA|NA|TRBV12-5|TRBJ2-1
CASGTLGGREQFF
TGTGCTAGTGGGACTTTAGGGGGGCGCGAGCAGTTCTTC
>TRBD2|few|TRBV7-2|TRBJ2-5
CASSFAPQREKKTQYF
TGTGCCAGCAGCTTTGCCCCCCAGCGGGAGAAGAAGACCCAGTACTTC
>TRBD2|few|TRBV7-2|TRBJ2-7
CASSSGSSGSFEQYF
TGTGCCAGCAGCTCAGGCTCTAGCGGGAGCTTCGAGCAGTACTTC
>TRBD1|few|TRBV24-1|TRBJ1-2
CATSDRTGGGYTF
TGTGCCACCAGTGACCGGACAGGGGGTGGCTACACCTTC
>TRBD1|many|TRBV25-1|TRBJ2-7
CASSGQGDSDEQYF
TGTGCCAGCAGTGGACAGGGGGATAGCGACGAGCAGTACTTC
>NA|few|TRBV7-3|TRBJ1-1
CASSFTPSNTEAFF
TGTGCCAGCAGCTTCACCCCATCAAACACTGAAGCTTTCTTT
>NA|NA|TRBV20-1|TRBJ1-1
CSASRSGRRRDTEAFF
TGCAGTGCTTCTCGGTCAGGGAGGAGGCGCGACACTGAAGCTTTCTTT
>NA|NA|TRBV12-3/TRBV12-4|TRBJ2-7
CASSSGENPYEQYF
TGTGCCAGCAGTTCAGGGGAAAATCCATACGAGCAGTACTTC
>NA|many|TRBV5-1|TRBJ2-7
CASSSGAARAGLYEQYF
TGCGCCAGCAGCTCTGGCGCCGCCCGGGCCGGATTATACGAGCAGTACTTC